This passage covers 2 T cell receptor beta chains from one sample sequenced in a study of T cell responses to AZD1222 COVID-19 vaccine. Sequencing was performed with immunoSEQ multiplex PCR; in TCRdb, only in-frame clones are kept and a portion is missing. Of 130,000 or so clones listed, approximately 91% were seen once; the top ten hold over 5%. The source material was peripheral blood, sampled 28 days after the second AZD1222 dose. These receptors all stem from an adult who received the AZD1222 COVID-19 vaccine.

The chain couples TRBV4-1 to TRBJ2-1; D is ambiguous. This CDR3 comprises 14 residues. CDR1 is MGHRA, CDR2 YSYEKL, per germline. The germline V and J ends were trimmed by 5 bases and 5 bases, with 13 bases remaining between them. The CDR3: CASSFRFINNEQFF. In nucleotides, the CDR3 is TGCGCCAGCAGCTTCCGGTTCATTAACAATGAGCAGTTCTTC.

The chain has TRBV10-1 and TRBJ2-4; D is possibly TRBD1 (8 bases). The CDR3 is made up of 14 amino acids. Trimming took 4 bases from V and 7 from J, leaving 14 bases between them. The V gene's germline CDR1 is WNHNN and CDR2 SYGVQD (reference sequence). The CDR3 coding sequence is TGCGCCAGCAGTGGAGGACAGGGAGGGAACATTCAGTACTTC. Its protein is CASSGGQGGNIQYF.